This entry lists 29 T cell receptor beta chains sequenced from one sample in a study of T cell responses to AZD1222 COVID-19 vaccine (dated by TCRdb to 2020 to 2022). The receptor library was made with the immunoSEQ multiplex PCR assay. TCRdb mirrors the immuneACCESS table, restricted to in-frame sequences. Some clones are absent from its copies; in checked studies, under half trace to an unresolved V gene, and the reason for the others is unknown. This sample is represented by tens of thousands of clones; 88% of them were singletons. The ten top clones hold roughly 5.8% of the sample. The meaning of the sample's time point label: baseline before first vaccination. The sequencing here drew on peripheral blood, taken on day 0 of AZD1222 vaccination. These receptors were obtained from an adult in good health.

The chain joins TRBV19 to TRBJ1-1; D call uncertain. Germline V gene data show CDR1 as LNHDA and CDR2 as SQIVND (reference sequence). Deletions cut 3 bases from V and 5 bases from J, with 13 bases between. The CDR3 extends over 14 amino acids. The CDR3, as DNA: TGTGCCAGTAGTATTCCCCATGGAGGGACTGAAGCTTTCTTT. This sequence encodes CASSIPHGGTEAFF.

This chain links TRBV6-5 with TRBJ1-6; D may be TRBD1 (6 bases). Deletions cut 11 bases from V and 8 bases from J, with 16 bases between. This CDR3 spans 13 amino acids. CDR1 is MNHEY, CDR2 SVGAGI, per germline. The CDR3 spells CAAGRGADSPLHF. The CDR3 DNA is TGTGCCGCGGGGAGGGGGGCTGATTCACCCCTCCACTTT.

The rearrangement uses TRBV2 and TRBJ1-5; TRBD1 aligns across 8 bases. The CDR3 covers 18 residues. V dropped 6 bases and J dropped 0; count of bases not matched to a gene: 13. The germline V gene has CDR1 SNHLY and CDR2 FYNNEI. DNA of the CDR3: TGTGCCAGCAGGGACGGCCGGACAGGGCCTTATAGCAATCAGCCCCAGCATTTT. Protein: CASRDGRTGPYSNQPQHF.

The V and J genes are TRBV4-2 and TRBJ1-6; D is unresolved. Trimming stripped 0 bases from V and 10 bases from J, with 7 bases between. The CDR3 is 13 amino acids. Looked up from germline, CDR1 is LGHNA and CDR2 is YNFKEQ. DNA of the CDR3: TGTGCCAGCAGCCAAGATGGAAAGTCACCCCTCCACTTT. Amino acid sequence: CASSQDGKSPLHF.

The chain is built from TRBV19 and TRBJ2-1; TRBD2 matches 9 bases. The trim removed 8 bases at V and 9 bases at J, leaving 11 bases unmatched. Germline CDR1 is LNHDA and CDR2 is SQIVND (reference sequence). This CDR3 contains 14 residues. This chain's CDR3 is CASQNAGGAGEQFF. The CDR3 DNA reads TGTGCCAGTCAGAACGCGGGAGGGGCCGGTGAGCAGTTCTTC.

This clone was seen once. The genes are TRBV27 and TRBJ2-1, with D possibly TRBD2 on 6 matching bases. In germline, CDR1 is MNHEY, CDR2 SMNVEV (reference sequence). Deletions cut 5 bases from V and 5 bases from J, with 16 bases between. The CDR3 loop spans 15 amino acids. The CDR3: CASSQGLFINNEQFF. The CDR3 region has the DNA TGTGCCAGCAGTCAGGGACTGTTCATCAACAATGAGCAGTTCTTC.

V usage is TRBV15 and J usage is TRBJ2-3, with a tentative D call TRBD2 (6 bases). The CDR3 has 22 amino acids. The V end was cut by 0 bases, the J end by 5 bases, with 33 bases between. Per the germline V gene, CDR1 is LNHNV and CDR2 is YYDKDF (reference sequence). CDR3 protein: CATSRDPGIGVDLSSEVDTQYF. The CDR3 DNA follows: TGTGCCACCAGCAGAGATCCCGGGATAGGTGTAGATCTGTCTAGCGAAGTAGATACGCAGTATTTT.

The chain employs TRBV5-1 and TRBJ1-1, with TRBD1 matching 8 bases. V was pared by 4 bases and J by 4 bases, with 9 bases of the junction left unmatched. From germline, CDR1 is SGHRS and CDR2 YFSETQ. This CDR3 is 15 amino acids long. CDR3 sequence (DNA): TGCGCCAGCAGCACAACAGGGGGTGGTAGCACTGAAGCTTTCTTT. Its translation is CASSTTGGGSTEAFF. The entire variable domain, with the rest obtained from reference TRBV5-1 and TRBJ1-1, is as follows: KAGVTQTPRYLIKTRGQQVTLSCSPISGHRSVSWYQQTPGQGLQFLFEYFSETQRNKGNFPGRFSGRQFSNSRSEMNVSTLELGDSALYLCASSTTGGGSTEAFFGQGTRLTVV.

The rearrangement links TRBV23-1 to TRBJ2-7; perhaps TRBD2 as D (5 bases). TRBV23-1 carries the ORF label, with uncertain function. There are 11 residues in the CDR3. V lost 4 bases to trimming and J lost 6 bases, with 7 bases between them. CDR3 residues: CASSRSGEQYF. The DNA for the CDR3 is TGCGCCAGCAGTCGAAGCGGCGAGCAGTACTTC.

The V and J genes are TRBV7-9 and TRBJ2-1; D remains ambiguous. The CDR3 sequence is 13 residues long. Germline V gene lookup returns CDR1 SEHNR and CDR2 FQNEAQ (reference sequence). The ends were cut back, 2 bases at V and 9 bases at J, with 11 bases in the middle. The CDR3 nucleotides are TGTGCCAGCAGCTTATTATCAGTAGGTGAGCAGTTCTTC. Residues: CASSLLSVGEQFF.

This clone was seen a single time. Here the CDR3 reads CASSWLENEKLFF. CDR3 nucleotides: TGTGCCAGTAGTTGGCTGGAAAATGAAAAACTGTTTTTT. This chain uses TRBV19 with TRBJ1-4; no clear D. Germline V gene sequence: CDR1 LNHDA, CDR2 SQIVND (reference sequence). The CDR3 contains 13 residues. Trimming took off 5 bases at V and 5 bases at J, with 9 bases between the two ends. Drawing the rest from reference TRBV19 and TRBJ1-4, the complete variable domain is DGGITQSPKYLFRKEGQNVTLSCEQNLNHDAMYWYRQDPGQGLRLIYYSQIVNDFQKGDIAEGYSVSREKKESFPLTVTSAQKNPTAFYLCASSWLENEKLFFGSGTQLSVL.

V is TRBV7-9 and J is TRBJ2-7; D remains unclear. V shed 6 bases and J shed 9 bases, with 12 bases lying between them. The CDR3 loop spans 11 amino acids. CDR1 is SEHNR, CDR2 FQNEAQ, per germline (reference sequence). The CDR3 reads CASRFQGRQYF. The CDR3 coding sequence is TGTGCCAGCAGATTCCAAGGAAGGCAGTACTTC.

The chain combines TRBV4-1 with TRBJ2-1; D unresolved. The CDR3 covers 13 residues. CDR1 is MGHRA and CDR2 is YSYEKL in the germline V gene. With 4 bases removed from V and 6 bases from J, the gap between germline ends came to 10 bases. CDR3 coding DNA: TGCGCCAGCAGCCGAACCGACTCCAATGAGCAGTTCTTC. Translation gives CASSRTDSNEQFF.

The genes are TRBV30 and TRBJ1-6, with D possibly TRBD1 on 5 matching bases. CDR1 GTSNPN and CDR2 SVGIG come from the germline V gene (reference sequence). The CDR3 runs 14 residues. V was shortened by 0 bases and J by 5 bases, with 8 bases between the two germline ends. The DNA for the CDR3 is TGTGCCTGGAGTGTAGACAGTAATAATTCACCCCTCCACTTT. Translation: CAWSVDSNNSPLHF.

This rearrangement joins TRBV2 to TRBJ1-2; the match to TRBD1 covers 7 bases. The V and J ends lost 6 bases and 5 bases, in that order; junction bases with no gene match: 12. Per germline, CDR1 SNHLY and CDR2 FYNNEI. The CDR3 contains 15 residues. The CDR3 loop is CASRDGGTVVYGYTF. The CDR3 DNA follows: TGTGCCAGCAGGGACGGGGGGACAGTGGTTTATGGCTACACCTTC.

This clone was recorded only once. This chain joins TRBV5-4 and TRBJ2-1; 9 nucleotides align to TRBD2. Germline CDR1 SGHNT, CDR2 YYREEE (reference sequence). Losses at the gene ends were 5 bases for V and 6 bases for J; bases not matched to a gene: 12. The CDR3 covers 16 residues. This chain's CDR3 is CASSSRLAENPNEQFF. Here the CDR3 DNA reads TGTGCCAGCAGTTCCCGACTAGCGGAAAACCCCAATGAGCAGTTCTTC. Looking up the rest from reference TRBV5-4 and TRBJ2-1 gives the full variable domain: ETGVTQSPTHLIKTRGQQVTLRCSSQSGHNTVSWYQQALGQGPQFIFQYYREEENGRGNFPPRFSGLQFPNYSSELNVNALELDDSALYLCASSSRLAENPNEQFFGPGTRLTVL.

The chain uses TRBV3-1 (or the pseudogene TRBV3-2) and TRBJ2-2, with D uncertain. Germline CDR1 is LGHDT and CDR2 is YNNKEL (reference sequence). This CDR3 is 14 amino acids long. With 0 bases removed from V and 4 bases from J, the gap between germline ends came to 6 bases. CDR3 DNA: TGTGCCAGCAGCCAAGATTTTGGCACCGGGGAGCTGTTTTTT. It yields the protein CASSQDFGTGELFF.

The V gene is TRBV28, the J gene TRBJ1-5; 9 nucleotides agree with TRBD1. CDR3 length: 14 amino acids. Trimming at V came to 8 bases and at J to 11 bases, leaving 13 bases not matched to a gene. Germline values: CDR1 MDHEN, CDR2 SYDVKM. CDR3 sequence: CASSRDRVVWAQHF. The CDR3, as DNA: TGTGCCAGCTCCCGGGACAGGGTGGTATGGGCCCAGCATTTT.

The CDR3 DNA sequence: TGTGCCAGCAGCTTGGGAGACAGGTCAAACACTGAAGCTTTCTTT. It specifies CASSLGDRSNTEAFF. The chain joins TRBV5-8 to TRBJ1-1, with D perhaps matching TRBD1 (6 bases). The CDR3 runs 15 residues. V shed 0 bases and J shed 2 bases, with 11 bases lying between them. The V gene's germline CDR1 is SGHTS and CDR2 YDEGEE. Filled out from reference TRBV5-8 and TRBJ1-1, the complete variable domain reads EAGVTQSPTHLIKTRGQQATLRCSPISGHTSVYWYQQALGLGLQFLLWYDEGEERNRGNFPPRFSGRQFPNYSSELNVNALELEDSALYLCASSLGDRSNTEAFFGQGTRLTVV.

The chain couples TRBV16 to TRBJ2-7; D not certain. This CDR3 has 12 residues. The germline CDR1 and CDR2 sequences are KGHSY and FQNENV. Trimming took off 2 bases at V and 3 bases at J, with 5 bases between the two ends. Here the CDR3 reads CASSQLHYEQYF. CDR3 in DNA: TGTGCCAGCAGCCAACTCCACTACGAGCAGTACTTC.

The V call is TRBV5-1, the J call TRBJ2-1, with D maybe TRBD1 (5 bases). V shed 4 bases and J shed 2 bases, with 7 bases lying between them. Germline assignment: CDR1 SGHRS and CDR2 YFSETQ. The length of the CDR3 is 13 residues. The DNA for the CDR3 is TGCGCCAGCAGCCAGGGCCCCTACAATGAGCAGTTCTTC. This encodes CASSQGPYNEQFF.

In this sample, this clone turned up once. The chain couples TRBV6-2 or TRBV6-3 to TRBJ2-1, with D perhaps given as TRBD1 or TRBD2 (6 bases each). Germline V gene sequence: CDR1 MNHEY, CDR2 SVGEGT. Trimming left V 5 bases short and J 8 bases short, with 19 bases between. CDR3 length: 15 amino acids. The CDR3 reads CASSRRDPGAYEQFF. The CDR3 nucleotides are TGTGCCAGCAGTCGCCGGGACCCGGGGGCATATGAGCAGTTCTTC.

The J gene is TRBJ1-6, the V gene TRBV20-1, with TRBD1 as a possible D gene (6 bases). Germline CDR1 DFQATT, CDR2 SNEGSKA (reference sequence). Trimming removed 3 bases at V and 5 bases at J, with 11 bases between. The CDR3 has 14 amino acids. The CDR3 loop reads CSASSGQNNSPLHF. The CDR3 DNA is TGCAGTGCTAGTAGCGGACAGAATAATTCACCCCTCCACTTT.

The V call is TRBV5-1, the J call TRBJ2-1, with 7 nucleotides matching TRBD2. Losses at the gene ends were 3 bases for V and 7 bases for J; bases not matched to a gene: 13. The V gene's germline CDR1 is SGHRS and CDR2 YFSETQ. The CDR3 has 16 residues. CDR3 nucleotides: TGCGCCAGCAGCTACCTGGCGGGAGCGGCGGGAAATGAGCAGTTCTTC. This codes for CASSYLAGAAGNEQFF.

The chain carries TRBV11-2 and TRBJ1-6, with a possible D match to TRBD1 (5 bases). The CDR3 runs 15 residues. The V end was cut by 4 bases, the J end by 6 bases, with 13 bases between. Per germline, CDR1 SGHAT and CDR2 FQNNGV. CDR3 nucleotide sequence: TGTGCCAGCAGCTCCCCCGGGGGGGGTAATTCACCCCTCCACTTT. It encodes CASSSPGGGNSPLHF. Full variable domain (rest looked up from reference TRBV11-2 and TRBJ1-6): EAGVAQSPRYKIIEKRQSVAFWCNPISGHATLYWYQQILGQGPKLLIQFQNNGVVDDSQLPKDRFSAERLKGVDSTLKIQPAKLEDSAVYLCASSSPGGGNSPLHFGNGTRLTVT.

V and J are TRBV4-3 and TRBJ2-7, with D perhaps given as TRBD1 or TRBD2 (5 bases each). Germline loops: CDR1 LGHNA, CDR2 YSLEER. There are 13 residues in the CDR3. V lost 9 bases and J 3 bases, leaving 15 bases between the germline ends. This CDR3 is CASSRDGYYEQYF. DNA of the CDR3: TGCGCCAGTTCCCGGGACGGATACTACGAGCAGTACTTC.

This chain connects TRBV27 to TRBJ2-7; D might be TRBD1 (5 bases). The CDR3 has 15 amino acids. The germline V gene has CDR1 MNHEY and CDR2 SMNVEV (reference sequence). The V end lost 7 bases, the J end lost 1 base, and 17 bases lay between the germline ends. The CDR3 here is CASKLTPDISYEQYF. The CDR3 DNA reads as TGTGCCAGCAAACTGACCCCGGACATTTCCTACGAGCAGTACTTC.

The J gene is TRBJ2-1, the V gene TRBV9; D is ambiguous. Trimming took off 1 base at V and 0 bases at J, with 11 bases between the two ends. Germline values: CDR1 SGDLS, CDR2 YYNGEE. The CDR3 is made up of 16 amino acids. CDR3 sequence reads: CASSVTPVSSYNEQFF. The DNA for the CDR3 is TGTGCCAGCAGCGTAACCCCAGTGAGCTCCTACAATGAGCAGTTCTTC.

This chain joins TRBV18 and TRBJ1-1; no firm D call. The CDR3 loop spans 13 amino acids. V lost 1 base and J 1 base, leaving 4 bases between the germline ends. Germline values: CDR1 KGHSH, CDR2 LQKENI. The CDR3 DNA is TGTGCCAGCTCACCACAGAAGAACACTGAAGCTTTCTTT. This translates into CASSPQKNTEAFF.